This T cell receptor beta chain comes out of a study of CD8 T cells in ankylosing spondylitis. Broader study findings: Peripheral blood samples showed relatively rare disease-linked clones, and these clones were CD8+. The authors reported significant enrichment of disease-linked clones in matched ankylosing spondylitis synovial fluid. There was a TCR beta motif, made of several highly homologous variants, that appeared characteristic of ankylosing spondylitis blood. In reactive arthritis synovial fluid and blood, some motif variants had been reported before.

As concerns this clonotype: Antigen: not known.

Libraries for TCR beta were made by quantitative 5'-RACE with molecular barcodes. TCRdb re-analysed the 5' RACE reads in MiXCR, keeping a single row per CDR3 protein. This table holds about 450,000 distinct CDR3 sequences, roughly a quarter found once. The CDR3 has 13 amino acids. Trimming pared 0 bases from V and 5 bases from J, leaving 4 bases between. Germline-derived CDR1 and CDR2 are SNHLY and FYNNEI. The chain has TRBV2 and TRBJ2-2, with no clear D. Sequencing input: blood, either unsorted or a sorted T cell fraction (not recorded which). This receptor was taken from a male donor with ankylosing spondylitis. CDR3 nucleotides: TGTGCCAGCAGTGAAGCTTGGACCGGGGAGCTGTTTTTT. Residues: CASSEAWTGELFF.